This TCR beta chain is drawn from a study of OX40 agonist ivuxolimab in advanced cancers. With autoimmune disease history or systemic immunosuppression, patients were excluded. Broader study findings: On average, CD8+ T cells showed a greater number of expanded clones than CD4+. At 0.1 to 3.0 mg/kg and by week 6, clonal expansion occurred in CD4+ and CD8+ blood T cells. Researchers did not establish what antigens the expanded peripheral T cells target.

Repertoires were generated with immunoSEQ multiplex PCR, while TCRdb's copy carries only in-frame clones and drops some. The sample shows some 110,000 clones, 85% to 95% of them seen only once. Trimming removed 4 bases from V and 0 bases from J; junction bases left unmatched: 9. The CDR3 extends over 16 amino acids. Germline CDR1 and CDR2: GTSNPN and SVGIG (reference sequence). About this clone: Its antigen is currently unknown.

Sequenced material: CD4+ or CD8+ T cells sorted from blood, taken in a trial of the OX40 agonist ivuxolimab. This receptor was taken from an adult with an advanced solid tumor such as melanoma, head and neck, liver or kidney cancer. The V and J genes are TRBV30 and TRBJ2-3; 8 bases are shared with TRBD2. The CDR3 region is CAWTLRGGSSTDTQYF. For the CDR3, the DNA is TGTGCCTGGACCCTCCGCGGGGGGTCTAGCACAGATACGCAGTATTTT.